The clone carrying this T cell receptor (beta chain) was detected a few times. The antigen is undetermined. The data stem from a study of T cell responses to AZD1222 COVID-19 vaccine. Overall study results and limits: Spike-spanning, vaccine-associated CD4 TCRs were dominant at 160-218 and 743-854.

Germline lookup yields CDR1 WSHSY and CDR2 SAAADI. The CDR3 has 18 amino acids. V lost 0 bases, J lost 2 bases, and 16 bases lay in between. Sequencing used immunoSEQ multiplex PCR; TCRdb keeps in-frame clones, though not all of them. The table records roughly 190,000 clones, around 94% of them present only once. The material was peripheral blood, obtained 28 days after the second dose of the MenACWY control vaccine. The V gene is TRBV10-2, the J gene TRBJ1-4, with unresolved D. The TCR comes from an adult who received the MenACWY meningococcal vaccine as a control. The CDR3 region is CASSESRANRVTNEKLFF. Written as DNA, the CDR3 is TGCGCCAGCAGTGAGTCCCGCGCTAATCGGGTGACTAATGAAAAACTGTTTTTT.